This TCR beta chain was recorded in a study of graft-versus-host responses after intestinal transplantation. Background on the study: Transplant recipients had multivisceral, liver-intestinal, or isolated intestinal grafts.

The protocol was immunoSEQ multiplex PCR, while the TCRdb copy is restricted to in-frame clones and leaves out a portion. Of 75,000 to 100,000 clones in the sample, over 85% were seen once. A word on this clone: Its antigen is undetermined.

Study-level results: Graft-donor T cell macrochimerism coincided with high graft-versus-host to host-versus-graft clonal ratios in allografts. Researchers found peak circulating GvH clone levels linked to early post-transplant HvG declines. Investigators detected GvH clones in recipient marrow, with some emerging earlier in ileum or blood.

The CDR3 has 16 residues. The junction had 10 bases not matched to a gene; V was cut back by 5 bases and J by 4 bases. Germline assignment: CDR1 SEHNR and CDR2 FQNEAQ (reference sequence). The sample was unstimulated CD8+ T cells sorted from spleen or lymph node cells, taken before intestinal transplant. This chain joins TRBV7-9 and TRBJ2-3, with 9 positions matching TRBD2. The origin of this receptor is a human donor who received an intestinal transplant. The CDR3 here is CASSQGAGGPADTQYF. The DNA for the CDR3 is TGTGCCAGCAGCCAAGGGGCGGGGGGGCCGGCAGATACGCAGTATTTT.